Below, one TCR beta chain is given with its context. What it binds is unknown. These data come from a study of graft-versus-host responses after intestinal transplantation. Notes on the study in general: Peak circulating GvH clone levels tracked with early post-transplant HvG declines. GvH clones occurred in recipient marrow; some first appeared in ileum or blood.

Measured with immunoSEQ multiplex PCR; TCRdb has only the in-frame clones, and not every one. The repertoire includes about 98,000 clones, around 86% of them detected once, and over 1.1% sits in the top ten. Germline CDR1 reads MNHEY; CDR2 reads SVGAGI. Trimming took off 7 bases at V and 8 bases at J, with 11 bases between the two ends. The CDR3 covers 12 residues. The sequence was obtained from a human patient who received an intestinal transplant, so some T cells may come from the graft donor. The chain employs TRBV6-5 and TRBJ1-4; D uncertain. The sample was PBMCs, taken 255 days after intestinal transplant. The DNA for the CDR3 is TGTGCCAGCACCCGTCTCGGGGAAAAACTGTTTTTT. Its protein product is CASTRLGEKLFF.